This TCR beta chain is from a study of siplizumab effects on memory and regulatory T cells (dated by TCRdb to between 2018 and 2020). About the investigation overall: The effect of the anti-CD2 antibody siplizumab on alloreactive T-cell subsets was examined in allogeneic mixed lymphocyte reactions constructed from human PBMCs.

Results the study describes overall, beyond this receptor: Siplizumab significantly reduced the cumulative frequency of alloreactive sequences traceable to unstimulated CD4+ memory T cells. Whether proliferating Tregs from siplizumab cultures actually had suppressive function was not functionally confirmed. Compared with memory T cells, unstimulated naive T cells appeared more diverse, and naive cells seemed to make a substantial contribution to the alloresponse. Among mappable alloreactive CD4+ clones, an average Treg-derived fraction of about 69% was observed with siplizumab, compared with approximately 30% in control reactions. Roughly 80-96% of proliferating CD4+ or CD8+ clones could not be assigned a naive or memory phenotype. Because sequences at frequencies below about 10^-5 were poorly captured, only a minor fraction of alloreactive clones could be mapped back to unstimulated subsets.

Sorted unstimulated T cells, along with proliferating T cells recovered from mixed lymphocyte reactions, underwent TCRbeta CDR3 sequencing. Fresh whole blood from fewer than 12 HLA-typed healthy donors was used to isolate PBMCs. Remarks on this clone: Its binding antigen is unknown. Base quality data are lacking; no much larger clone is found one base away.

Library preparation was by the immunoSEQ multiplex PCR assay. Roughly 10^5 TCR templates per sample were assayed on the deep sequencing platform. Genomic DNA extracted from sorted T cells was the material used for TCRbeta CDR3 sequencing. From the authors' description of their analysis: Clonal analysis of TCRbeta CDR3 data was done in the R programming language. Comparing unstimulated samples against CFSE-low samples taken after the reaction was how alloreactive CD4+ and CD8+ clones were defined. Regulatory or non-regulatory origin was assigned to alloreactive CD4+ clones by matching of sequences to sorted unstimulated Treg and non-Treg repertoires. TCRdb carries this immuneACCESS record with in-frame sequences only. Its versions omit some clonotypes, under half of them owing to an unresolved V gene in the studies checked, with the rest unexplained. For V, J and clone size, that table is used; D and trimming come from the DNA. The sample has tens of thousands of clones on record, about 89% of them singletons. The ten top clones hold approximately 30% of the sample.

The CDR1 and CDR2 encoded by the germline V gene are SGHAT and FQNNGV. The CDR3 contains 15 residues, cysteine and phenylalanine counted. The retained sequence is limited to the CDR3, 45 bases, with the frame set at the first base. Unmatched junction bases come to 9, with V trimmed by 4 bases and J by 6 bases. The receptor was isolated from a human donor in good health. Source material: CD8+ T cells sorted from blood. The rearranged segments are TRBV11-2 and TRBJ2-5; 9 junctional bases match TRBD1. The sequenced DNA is TGTGCCAGCAGCTGGGCCGGGACAGGGTTACAGACCCAGTACTTC. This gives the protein CASSWAGTGLQTQYF.